A selection of T cell receptor beta chains follows, all from one sample in a study of T cell responses to AZD1222 COVID-19 vaccine. Repertoires were generated with immunoSEQ multiplex PCR, while TCRdb's copy carries only in-frame clones and drops some. This table has 110,000 to 150,000 clones, 85% to 90% appearing once. The sequencing here drew on peripheral blood, taken on day 0 of AZD1222 vaccination. The receptor set was obtained from an adult in good health. CDR3s include the opening cysteine and the closing phenylalanine or tryptophan. A D gene is named only where the DNA matches it firmly. The size entry is marked missing in some rows and otherwise reads once, few, many or a size class.

j_call,clone_size,d_call,v_call,cdr3_aa,cdr3_nt
TRBJ2-7,-,-,TRBV5-4,CASSFSQGPKYF,TGTGCCAGCAGCTTTAGCCAGGGGCCGAAGTACTTC
TRBJ1-2,-,-,TRBV30,CASPGTSYGYTF,TGTGCCTCCCCGGGGACCTCCTATGGCTACACCTTC
TRBJ2-3,-,TRBD2,TRBV19,CASSSGGAGDTQYF,TGTGCCAGTAGTAGCGGGGGGGCCGGAGATACGCAGTATTTT
TRBJ1-5,-,-,TRBV11-2,CASSLDTTQPQHF,TGTGCCAGCAGCTTGGATACCACCCAGCCCCAGCATTTT
TRBJ2-1,-,TRBD2,TRBV6-6,CASSPYDSSGRGNEQFF,TGTGCCAGCAGTCCCTACGATTCTAGCGGGAGGGGCAATGAGCAGTTCTTC
TRBJ2-1,-,TRBD2,TRBV6-5,CASSHGLAGDEQFF,TGTGCCAGCAGCCACGGACTAGCGGGGGATGAGCAGTTCTTC
TRBJ1-2,-,-,TRBV27,CASSKTDYYGYTF,TGTGCCAGCAGCAAGACAGACTACTATGGCTACACCTTC
TRBJ2-7,once,TRBD2,TRBV3-1/TRBV3-2,CASSQGLAGGSYEQYF,TGTGCCAGCAGCCAGGGACTAGCGGGAGGGTCCTACGAGCAGTACTTC
TRBJ2-7,-,TRBD1,TRBV28,CASRGRQGAQDEQYF,TGTGCCAGCCGAGGGCGACAGGGGGCTCAGGACGAGCAGTACTTC
TRBJ1-1,-,-,TRBV9,CASSDSTWNTEAFF,TGTGCCAGCAGCGATAGCACATGGAACACTGAAGCTTTCTTT
TRBJ1-4,-,-,TRBV28,CASSLEGMRLFF,TGTGCCAGCAGTTTAGAGGGGATGAGGCTGTTTTTT
TRBJ1-1,-,TRBD1,TRBV6-5,CASSPGTGWGTEAFF,TGTGCCAGCAGTCCCGGGACAGGGTGGGGCACTGAAGCTTTCTTT
TRBJ2-7,-,TRBD1,TRBV28,CASSFGTASYEQYF,TGTGCCAGCAGTTTTGGGACAGCCTCCTACGAGCAATACTTC
TRBJ1-2,-,-,TRBV30,CAWRKPAQYGYTF,TGTGCCTGGAGGAAACCAGCGCAGTATGGCTACACCTTC
TRBJ2-7,once,TRBD2,TRBV28,CASSSPYGLAGYEQYF,TGTGCCAGCAGCTCCCCCTACGGACTAGCGGGTTACGAGCAGTACTTC
TRBJ2-6,-,-,TRBV7-8,CASSRPIISGANVLTF,TGTGCCAGCAGCCGCCCCATCATATCTGGGGCCAACGTCCTGACTTTC
TRBJ1-4,-,-,TRBV14,CASSQVSGRSNEKLFF,TGTGCCAGCAGCCAAGTTTCGGGACGGTCTAATGAAAAACTGTTTTTT
TRBJ1-5,-,-,TRBV30,CAWSPPWTNLNQPQHF,TGTGCCTGGAGTCCTCCTTGGACAAATCTCAATCAGCCCCAGCATTTT
TRBJ1-6,few,-,TRBV7-9,CASSPTEYNSPLHF,TGTGCCAGCAGTCCCACAGAATATAATTCACCCCTCCACTTT
TRBJ1-2,-,TRBD1,TRBV3-1/TRBV3-2,CASSQGTGNYGYTF,TGTGCCAGCAGCCAAGGGACAGGTAACTATGGCTACACCTTC
TRBJ1-5,-,TRBD1,TRBV27,CASSRGTGGGQPQHF,TGTGCCAGCAGCCGAGGGACAGGGGGCGGTCAGCCCCAGCATTTT
TRBJ1-1,-,-,TRBV7-2,CASRVGDGTEAFF,TGTGCCAGCAGGGTAGGAGATGGGACTGAAGCTTTCTTT
TRBJ2-3,-,TRBD1,TRBV6-5,CASRGQGVDTQYF,TGTGCCAGCAGAGGACAGGGGGTCGATACGCAGTATTTT
TRBJ2-7,-,-,TRBV5-5,CASSWAEAYEQYF,TGTGCCAGCAGCTGGGCGGAGGCCTACGAGCAGTACTTC
TRBJ1-3,-,-,TRBV9,CASSVSGAGNTIYF,TGTGCCAGCAGCGTATCGGGGGCTGGAAACACCATATATTTT
TRBJ2-1,-,-,TRBV12-5,CASGFEVDEQFF,TGTGCTAGTGGTTTCGAAGTCGATGAGCAGTTCTTC
TRBJ1-4,-,-,TRBV6-6,CASSYSREKLFF,TGTGCCAGCAGTTACTCGCGCGAAAAACTGTTTTTT
TRBJ2-1,-,-,TRBV19,CASSIAAGTEQFF,TGTGCCAGTAGTATAGCCGCAGGTACCGAGCAGTTCTTC
TRBJ1-1,-,-,TRBV3-1/TRBV3-2,CASSQDVEGRTEAFF,TGTGCCAGCAGCCAAGATGTAGAGGGGAGGACTGAAGCTTTCTTT
TRBJ1-2,-,TRBD1,TRBV19,CASRDRVYGYTF,TGTGCCAGTCGGGACAGGGTCTATGGCTACACCTTC
TRBJ1-3,once,-,TRBV7-9,CASSFLAPGNTIYF,TGTGCCAGCAGCTTTTTAGCGCCTGGAAACACCATATATTTT
TRBJ2-7,-,-,TRBV7-2,CASSLESLAYEQYF,TGTGCCAGCAGCTTAGAGAGTTTGGCCTACGAGCAGTACTTC
TRBJ1-1,-,-,TRBV6-1,CASSEFRTAEAFF,TGTGCCAGCAGTGAATTCCGGACGGCTGAAGCTTTCTTT
TRBJ2-6,-,-,TRBV6-5,CASRVGAGANVLTF,TGTGCCAGCCGCGTGGGTGCTGGGGCCAACGTCCTGACTTTC
TRBJ1-1,-,-,TRBV20-1,CSASRQNTEAFF,TGCAGTGCTAGTAGGCAGAACACTGAAGCTTTCTTT
TRBJ1-2,-,TRBD1,TRBV15,CATSAGGNYGYTF,TGTGCCACCAGCGCAGGGGGTAACTATGGCTACACCTTC
TRBJ1-2,-,-,TRBV6-1,CASSEAGDGYTF,TGTGCCAGCAGTGAAGCCGGGGATGGCTACACCTTC